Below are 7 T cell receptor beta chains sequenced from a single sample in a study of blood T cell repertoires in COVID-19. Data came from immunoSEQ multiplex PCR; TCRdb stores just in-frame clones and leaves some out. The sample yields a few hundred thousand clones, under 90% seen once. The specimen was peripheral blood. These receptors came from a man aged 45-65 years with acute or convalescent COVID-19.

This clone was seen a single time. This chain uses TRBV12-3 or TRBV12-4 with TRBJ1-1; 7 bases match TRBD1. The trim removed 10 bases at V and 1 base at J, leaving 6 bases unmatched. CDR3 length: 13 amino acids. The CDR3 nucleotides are TGTGCCACCGGGACAGAGAGGAACACTGAAGCTTTCTTT. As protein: CATGTERNTEAFF.

The CDR3 sequence is CASSTDRGKITEAFF. The CDR3 nucleotides are TGTGCCAGCTCAACAGACAGGGGGAAGATCACTGAAGCTTTCTTT. V usage is TRBV18 and J usage is TRBJ1-1; 9 bases match TRBD1. Germline CDR1 and CDR2: KGHSH and LQKENI. The V segment lost 5 bases and the J segment 4 bases; nucleotides outside the gene matches: 8. The CDR3 contains 15 residues.

The CDR3 sequence: CASSEGQGLAFF. CDR3 DNA: TGTGCCAGCAGTGAAGGGCAGGGGTTGGCTTTCTTT. This chain joins TRBV6-1 and TRBJ1-1; D perhaps matches TRBD1 (6 bases). The CDR3 consists of 12 residues. V lost 1 base to trimming and J lost 11 bases, with 11 bases between them. In germline, CDR1 is MNHNS, CDR2 SASEGT.

The CDR3 nucleotides are TGTGCCAGCAGTTTAAGCGGGGTTAATGAAAAACTGTTTTTT. Its translation: CASSLSGVNEKLFF. V is TRBV27 and J is TRBJ1-4; D ambiguous. Trimming removed 2 bases from V and 4 bases from J, with 8 bases in between. The CDR3 loop spans 14 amino acids. The germline V gene has CDR1 MNHEY and CDR2 SMNVEV (reference sequence).

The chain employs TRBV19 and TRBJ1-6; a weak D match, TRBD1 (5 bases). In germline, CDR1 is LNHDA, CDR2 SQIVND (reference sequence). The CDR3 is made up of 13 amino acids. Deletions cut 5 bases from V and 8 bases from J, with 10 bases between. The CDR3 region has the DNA TGTGCCAGTAGTCTTAAAGGGGATTCACCCCTCCACTTT. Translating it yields CASSLKGDSPLHF.

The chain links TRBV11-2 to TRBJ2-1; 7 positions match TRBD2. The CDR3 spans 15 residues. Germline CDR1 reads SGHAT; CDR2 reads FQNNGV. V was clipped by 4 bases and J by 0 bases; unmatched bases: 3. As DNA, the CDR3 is TGTGCCAGCAGCTCTCAGCGGGGCTCCTACAATGAGCAGTTCTTC. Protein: CASSSQRGSYNEQFF.

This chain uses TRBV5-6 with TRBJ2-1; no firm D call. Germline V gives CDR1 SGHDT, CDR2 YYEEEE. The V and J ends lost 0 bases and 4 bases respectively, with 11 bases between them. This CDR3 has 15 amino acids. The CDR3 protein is CASSLVFRDYNEQFF. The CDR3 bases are TGTGCCAGCAGCTTGGTCTTTCGAGATTACAATGAGCAGTTCTTC. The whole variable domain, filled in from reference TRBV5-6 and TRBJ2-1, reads DAGVTQSPTHLIKTRGQQVTLRCSPKSGHDTVSWYQQALGQGPQFIFQYYEEEERQRGNFPDRFSGHQFPNYSSELNVNALLLGDSALYLCASSLVFRDYNEQFFGPGTRLTVL.